A selection of T cell receptor beta chains follows, all from one sample in a study of shared clonotypes between healthy human individuals. Measured with immunoSEQ multiplex PCR; TCRdb has only the in-frame clones, and not every one. Found here are just over 2,000,000 clones, approximately 95% of them singletons; the top ten hold 0.85% to 1.3%. The source material was naive CD8+ T cells sorted from blood. The receptors stem from a man between 18 and 35 years old in good health. The CDR3 runs from the conserved cysteine through the conserved F or W. The D gene is left open where the match is weak. Only some rows state a clone size, as once, few, many or a class for expanded clones.

d_call	clone_size	v_call	j_call	cdr3_nt	cdr3_aa
.	.	TRBV7-9	TRBJ1-1	TGTGCCAGCAGCTTCGTCGGCCCTGAAGCTTTCTTT	CASSFVGPEAFF
TRBD2	.	TRBV7-8	TRBJ2-7	TGTGCCAGCAGCTTAGCCCCGGGTAGCGGGAGCGAGCAGTACTTC	CASSLAPGSGSEQYF
.	.	TRBV27	TRBJ2-7	TGTGCCAGCACTTCCCTGGGGGGCTACGAGCAGTACTTC	CASTSLGGYEQYF
TRBD2	.	TRBV9	TRBJ2-1	TGTGCCAGCAGCGAGGCGGGACTAGCGGTCAATGAGCAGTTCTTC	CASSEAGLAVNEQFF
.	.	TRBV11-1	TRBJ2-7	TGTGCCAGTCCGCACACGGTTGACGCCTACGAGCAGTACTTC	CASPHTVDAYEQYF
.	.	TRBV6-1	TRBJ2-5	TGTGCCAGCAGTGAAATAATATATGGGAGAAGAAGCGGGACCCAGTACTTC	CASSEIIYGRRSGTQYF
TRBD2	.	TRBV27	TRBJ2-1	TGTGCCAGCAGGGGGAACCTGGGACTAGCGGGAGTGCAGTTCTTC	CASRGNLGLAGVQFF
.	.	TRBV27	TRBJ2-4	TGTGCCAGCAGTTTTCCCCGACATACGGACATTCAGTACTTC	CASSFPRHTDIQYF
.	.	TRBV28	TRBJ2-3	TGTGCCAGCAGTTTGCTGTTCACAGATACGCAGTATTTT	CASSLLFTDTQYF
.	.	TRBV30	TRBJ1-1	TGTGCCTGGAGTGTACGGGACATGAACACTGAAGCTTTCTTT	CAWSVRDMNTEAFF
TRBD1	.	TRBV15	TRBJ2-1	TGTGCCACCAGCAGGGAAGGGACAGAAAGCAATGAGCAGTTCTTC	CATSREGTESNEQFF
TRBD1	.	TRBV5-4	TRBJ2-7	TGTGCCAGCAGCAACACCGGGACAGGGCTATACGAGCAGTACTTC	CASSNTGTGLYEQYF
.	.	TRBV6-6	TRBJ2-5	TGTGCCAGCAGCAGCCTACAGGGCCTCGCGGAGACCCAGTACTTC	CASSSLQGLAETQYF
.	.	TRBV18	TRBJ2-7	TGTGCCAGCTCACCCGGAGCCTGGGAGCAGTACTTC	CASSPGAWEQYF
.	.	TRBV5-4	TRBJ2-7	TGTGCCAGCAGCTTCGGCAGTCTCTACGAGCAGTACTTC	CASSFGSLYEQYF
.	.	TRBV2	TRBJ1-2	TGTGCCAGCAACGTCGAGGGGTCGATCTATGGCTACACCTTC	CASNVEGSIYGYTF
.	.	TRBV27	TRBJ2-5	TGTGCCAGCAGTAAATGGTGGCAAGAGACCCAGTACTTC	CASSKWWQETQYF
.	.	TRBV27	TRBJ2-3	TGTGCCAGCAGTTCCTGGACTGAGGAAGATACGCAGTATTTT	CASSSWTEEDTQYF
.	.	TRBV7-9	TRBJ2-2	TGTGCCAGCAGCTCGCCGACCGGGGAGCTGTTTTTT	CASSSPTGELFF
.	.	TRBV9	TRBJ2-1	TGTGCCAGCGCTAGCCCTAATCACAATGAGCAGTTCTTC	CASASPNHNEQFF
.	.	TRBV2	TRBJ2-4	TGTGCCAGCAGGGGGATTTTATTCGGCAAAAACATTCAGTACTTC	CASRGILFGKNIQYF
TRBD1	.	TRBV30	TRBJ2-6	TGTGCCTGGAGTTCACCCTTTCCGACAGGGGGGAACTCTGGGGCCAACGTCCTGACTTTC	CAWSSPFPTGGNSGANVLTF
.	.	TRBV2	TRBJ2-7	TGTGCCAGCAGTGGGGCGGCCAACTACGAGCAGTACTTC	CASSGAANYEQYF
.	.	TRBV30	TRBJ2-7	TGTGCCTGGAGCGACATCTACGAGCAGTACTTC	CAWSDIYEQYF
.	.	TRBV2	TRBJ1-1	TGTGCCAGCGGAACGGGTGGGTTGAACACTGAAGCTTTCTTT	CASGTGGLNTEAFF
.	.	TRBV4-1	TRBJ1-5	TGCGCCAGCAGCCAAGGACTGGGAGATCAGCCCCAGCATTTT	CASSQGLGDQPQHF
TRBD1	.	TRBV18	TRBJ2-7	TGTGCCAGCTCACCATTTTGGACAGGGGAGGGGTCCTACGAGCAGTACTTC	CASSPFWTGEGSYEQYF
TRBD1	.	TRBV27	TRBJ2-7	TGTGCCAGCAGTCCTACAGGGGTCCCAGCAGGTGTAGAGCAGTACTTC	CASSPTGVPAGVEQYF
TRBD1	.	TRBV2	TRBJ2-7	TGTGCCAGCAGGGATGCGACAGGGGCGTCCTACGAGCAGTACTTC	CASRDATGASYEQYF
.	.	TRBV18	TRBJ2-3	TGTGCCAGCTCCCCAGGGCTATGGACAGCAGATACGCAGTATTTT	CASSPGLWTADTQYF
.	.	TRBV6-5	TRBJ2-3	TGTGCCAGCAGTTACTCCGAGACAGGCACAGATACGCAGTATTTT	CASSYSETGTDTQYF
.	.	TRBV27	TRBJ2-7	TGTGCCAGCAGTTTTTACGGGGACGAGCAGTACTTC	CASSFYGDEQYF
.	.	TRBV5-6	TRBJ2-3	TGTGCCAGCAGCGAGCATTATCCGGGACATAGCACAGATACGCAGTATTTT	CASSEHYPGHSTDTQYF
.	.	TRBV6-1	TRBJ2-7	TGTGCCAGCAGTGCGCTACAGGGTTCGTGGGAGCAGTACTTC	CASSALQGSWEQYF
.	.	TRBV4-3	TRBJ2-7	TGCGCCAGCAGCCCAGAAGGATCCTACGAGCAGTACTTC	CASSPEGSYEQYF
.	once	TRBV27	TRBJ2-7	TGTGCCAGCAGTTTTAGGTCCGGATACGAGCAGTACTTC	CASSFRSGYEQYF
TRBD2	.	TRBV7-9	TRBJ2-3	TGTGCCAGCAGCGCAGGGACTAGCCCCAGCACAGATACGCAGTATTTT	CASSAGTSPSTDTQYF